The 8 T cell receptor beta chains listed next were all sequenced from one sample in a study of immune evolution from preneoplasia to lung adenocarcinoma. Using immunoSEQ multiplex PCR, the repertoire was profiled, and TCRdb retains in-frame clones only, with some absent. The table lists around 40,000 clones, around 80% of them singletons, with approximately 4.8% in the top ten. Sequenced material: FFPE invasive lung adenocarcinoma tissue. The receptors were sampled from a person aged 55-75 years with lung adenocarcinoma.

This sequence joins TRBV4-2 and TRBJ2-1; 7 bases are shared with TRBD2. Germline trimming cut 0 bases from V and 3 bases from J; bases unmatched to any gene: 8. The CDR3 has 17 residues. Germline values: CDR1 LGHNA, CDR2 YNFKEQ. The CDR3 region is CASSQDTASGNYNEQFF. The CDR3 DNA reads TGTGCCAGCAGCCAAGATACTGCTAGCGGAAACTACAATGAGCAGTTCTTC.

The chain joins TRBV28 to TRBJ2-7; D is possibly TRBD2 (7 bases). CDR3 length: 15 residues. V was trimmed by 6 bases and J by 5 bases, leaving 20 bases between them. Germline loops: CDR1 MDHEN, CDR2 SYDVKM. In nucleotides, the CDR3 is TGTGCCAGCAGCCCCAACAGGGAGGGAAAGAACGAGCAGTACTTC. Its translation: CASSPNREGKNEQYF.

V usage is TRBV29-1 and J usage is TRBJ1-1; tentative D call: TRBD1 (5 bases). The length of the CDR3 is 12 residues. The V gene lost 6 bases and the J gene lost 4 bases, with 12 bases spanning the gap. Germline V gives CDR1 SQVTM, CDR2 ANQGSEA. The CDR3 DNA follows: TGCAGCGTCAAACTCGGGGGCACTGAAGCTTTCTTT. Translating gives CSVKLGGTEAFF.

This chain uses TRBV30 with TRBJ2-3, with unresolved D. The V gene lost 0 bases and the J gene lost 6 bases, with 10 bases spanning the gap. The V gene's germline CDR1 is GTSNPN and CDR2 SVGIG (reference sequence). This CDR3 is 13 amino acids long. CDR3: CAWSVFGFDTQYF. In DNA form, the CDR3 reads TGTGCCTGGAGTGTATTCGGGTTTGATACGCAGTATTTT.

The CDR3 nucleotides read TGCGCCAGCAGCATACAGGGGGCTCAAGAGACCCAGTACTTC. Translation: CASSIQGAQETQYF. The chain has TRBV5-1 and TRBJ2-5; 9 positions agree with TRBD1. Per the germline V gene, CDR1 is SGHRS and CDR2 is YFSETQ. This CDR3 is built from 14 residues. V shed 4 bases, J shed 2 bases, and the junction held 3 bases outside the gene matches.

The chain uses TRBV5-1 and TRBJ1-2; D possibly corresponds to TRBD1 (6 bases). Germline V gene sequence: CDR1 SGHRS, CDR2 YFSETQ. Trimming left V 0 bases short and J 4 bases short, with 22 bases between. This CDR3 has 18 amino acids. The CDR3 bases are TGCGCCAGCAGCTTGGGCAGGGGAGGGCCGATATCCTCCTATGGCTACACCTTC. Translation: CASSLGRGGPISSYGYTF.

The chain combines TRBV6-5 with TRBJ2-7; D gene unclear. This CDR3 is 13 amino acids long. Germline-derived CDR1 and CDR2 are MNHEY and SVGAGI. Trimming pared 8 bases from V and 1 base from J, leaving 12 bases between. The chain's CDR3 is CASLPAGSYEQYF. CDR3 DNA: TGTGCCAGCCTACCAGCTGGATCCTACGAGCAGTACTTC.

This clone came up a few times. The genes are TRBV7-9 and TRBJ2-7; the D is unclear. Trimming stripped 3 bases from V and 11 bases from J, with 17 bases between. CDR1 SEHNR and CDR2 FQNEAQ come from the germline V gene (reference sequence). The CDR3 is 13 residues long. The CDR3 reads CASSLAVTKDKYF. The DNA of the CDR3 is TGTGCCAGCAGCTTGGCGGTTACTAAGGATAAGTACTTC.